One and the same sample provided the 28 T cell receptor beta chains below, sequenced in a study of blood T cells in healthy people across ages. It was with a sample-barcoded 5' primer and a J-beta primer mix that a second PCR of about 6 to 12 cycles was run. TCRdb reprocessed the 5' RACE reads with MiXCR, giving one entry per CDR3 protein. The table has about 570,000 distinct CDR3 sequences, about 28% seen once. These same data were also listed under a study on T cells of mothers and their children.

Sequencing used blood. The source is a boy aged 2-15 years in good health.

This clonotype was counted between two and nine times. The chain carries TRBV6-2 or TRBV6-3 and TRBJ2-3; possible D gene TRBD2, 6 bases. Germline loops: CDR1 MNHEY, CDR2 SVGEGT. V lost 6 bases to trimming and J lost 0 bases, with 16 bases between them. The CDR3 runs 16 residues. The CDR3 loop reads CASSPLPGTSTDTQYF. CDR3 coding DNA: TGTGCCAGCAGCCCCCTCCCAGGGACTAGCACAGATACGCAGTATTTT.

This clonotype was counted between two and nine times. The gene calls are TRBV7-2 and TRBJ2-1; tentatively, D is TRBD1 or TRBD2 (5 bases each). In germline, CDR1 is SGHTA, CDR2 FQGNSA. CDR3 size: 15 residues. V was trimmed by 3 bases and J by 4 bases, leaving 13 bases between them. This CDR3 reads CASSFGDARYNEQFF. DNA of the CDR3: TGTGCCAGCAGCTTTGGGGACGCCCGGTACAATGAGCAGTTCTTC.

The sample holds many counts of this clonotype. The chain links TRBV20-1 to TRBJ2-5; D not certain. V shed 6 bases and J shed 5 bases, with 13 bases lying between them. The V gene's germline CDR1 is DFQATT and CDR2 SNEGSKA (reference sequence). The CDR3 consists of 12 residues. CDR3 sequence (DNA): TGCAGTGCGAAACCGCAAGGGGAGACCCAGTACTTC. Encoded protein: CSAKPQGETQYF.

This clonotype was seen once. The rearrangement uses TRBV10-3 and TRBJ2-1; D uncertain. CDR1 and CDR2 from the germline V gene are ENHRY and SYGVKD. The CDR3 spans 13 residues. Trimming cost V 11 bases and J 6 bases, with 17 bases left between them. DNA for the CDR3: TGTGCCGTCCAATCGTTCGCGCGCAATGAGCAGTTCTTC. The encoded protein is CAVQSFARNEQFF.

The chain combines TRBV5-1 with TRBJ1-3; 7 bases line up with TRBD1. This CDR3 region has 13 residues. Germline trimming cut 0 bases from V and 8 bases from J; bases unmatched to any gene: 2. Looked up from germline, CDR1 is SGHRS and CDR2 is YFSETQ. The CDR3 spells CASSLEQGYTIYF. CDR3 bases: TGCGCCAGCAGCTTGGAACAGGGGTACACCATATATTTT. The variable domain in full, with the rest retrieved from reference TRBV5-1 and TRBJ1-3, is KAGVTQTPRYLIKTRGQQVTLSCSPISGHRSVSWYQQTPGQGLQFLFEYFSETQRNKGNFPGRFSGRQFSNSRSEMNVSTLELGDSALYLCASSLEQGYTIYFGEGSWLTVV.

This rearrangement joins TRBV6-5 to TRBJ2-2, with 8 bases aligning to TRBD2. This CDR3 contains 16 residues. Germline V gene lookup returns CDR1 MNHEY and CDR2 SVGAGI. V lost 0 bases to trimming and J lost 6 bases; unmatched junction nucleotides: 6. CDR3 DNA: TGTGCCAGCAGTTACTCGGCGGGGGGATTTGCCGGGGAGCTGTTTTTT. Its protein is CASSYSAGGFAGELFF.

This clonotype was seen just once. The CDR3 reads CASSFLHGGDEKLFF. CDR3 DNA: TGTGCCAGCAGTTTCCTTCACGGCGGGGATGAAAAACTGTTTTTT. The chain combines TRBV11-2 with TRBJ1-4; D uncertain. This CDR3 contains 15 residues. Germline V lookup: CDR1 SGHAT, CDR2 FQNNGV. V lost 6 bases and J 6 bases, leaving 17 bases between the germline ends.

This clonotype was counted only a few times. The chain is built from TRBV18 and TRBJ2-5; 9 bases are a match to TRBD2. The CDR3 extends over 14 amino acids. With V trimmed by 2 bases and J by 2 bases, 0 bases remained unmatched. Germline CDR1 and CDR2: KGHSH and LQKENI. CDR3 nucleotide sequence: TGTGCCAGCTCACCAGCGGGGGGGCAAGAGACCCAGTACTTC. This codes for CASSPAGGQETQYF.

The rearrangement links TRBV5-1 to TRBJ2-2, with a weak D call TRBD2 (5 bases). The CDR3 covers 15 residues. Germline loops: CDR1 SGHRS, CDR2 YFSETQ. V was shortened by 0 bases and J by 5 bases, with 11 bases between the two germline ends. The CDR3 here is CASSLALRRTGELFF. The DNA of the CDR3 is TGCGCCAGCAGCTTGGCCCTCAGGAGGACCGGGGAGCTGTTTTTT.

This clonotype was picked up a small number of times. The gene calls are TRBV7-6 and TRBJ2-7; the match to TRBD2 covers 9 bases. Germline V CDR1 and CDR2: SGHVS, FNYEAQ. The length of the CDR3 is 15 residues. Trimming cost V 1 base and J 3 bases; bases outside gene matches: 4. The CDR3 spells CASSLGSSGDYEQYF. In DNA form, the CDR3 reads TGTGCCAGCAGCTTAGGTTCTAGCGGGGACTACGAGCAGTACTTC.

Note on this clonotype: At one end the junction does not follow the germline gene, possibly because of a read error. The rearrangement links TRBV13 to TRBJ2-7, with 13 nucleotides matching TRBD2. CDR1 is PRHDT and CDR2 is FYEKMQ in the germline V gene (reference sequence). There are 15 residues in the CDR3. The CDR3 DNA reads TGTGCCAGCAGCATAGGACTAGCGGGAGCCTACGAGCAGTACTTC. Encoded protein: CASSIGLAGAYEQYF. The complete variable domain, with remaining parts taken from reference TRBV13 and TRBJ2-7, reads AAGVIQSPRHLIKEKRETATLKCYPIPRHDTVYWYQQGPGQDPQFLISFYEKMQSDKGSIPDRFSAQQFSDYHSELNMSSLELGDSALYFCASSIGLAGAYEQYFGPGTRLTVT.

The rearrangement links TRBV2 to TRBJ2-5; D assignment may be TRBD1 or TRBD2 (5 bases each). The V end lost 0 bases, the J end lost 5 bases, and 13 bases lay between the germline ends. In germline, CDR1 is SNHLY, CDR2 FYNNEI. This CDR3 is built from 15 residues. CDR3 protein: CASSEARGPQETQYF. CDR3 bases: TGTGCCAGCAGTGAAGCTCGGGGACCCCAGGAGACCCAGTACTTC.

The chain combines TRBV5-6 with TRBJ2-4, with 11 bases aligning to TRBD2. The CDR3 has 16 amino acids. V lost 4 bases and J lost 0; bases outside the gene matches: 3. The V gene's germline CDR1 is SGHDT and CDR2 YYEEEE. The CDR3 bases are TGTGCCAGCAGCGCAGGACTAGCGGGAGCCAAAAACATTCAGTACTTC. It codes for CASSAGLAGAKNIQYF.

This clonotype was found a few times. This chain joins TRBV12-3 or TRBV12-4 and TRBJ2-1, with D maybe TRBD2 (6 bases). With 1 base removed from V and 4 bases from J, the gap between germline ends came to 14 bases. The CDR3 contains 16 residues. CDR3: CASSLEGPAGYNEQFF. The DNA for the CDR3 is TGTGCCAGCAGTTTAGAGGGCCCTGCGGGGTACAATGAGCAGTTCTTC.

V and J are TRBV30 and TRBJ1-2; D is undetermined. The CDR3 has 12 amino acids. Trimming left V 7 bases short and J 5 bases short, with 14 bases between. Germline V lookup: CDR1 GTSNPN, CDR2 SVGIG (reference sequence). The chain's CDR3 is CASIELGYGYTF. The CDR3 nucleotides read TGTGCCTCCATAGAGCTTGGGTATGGCTACACCTTC.

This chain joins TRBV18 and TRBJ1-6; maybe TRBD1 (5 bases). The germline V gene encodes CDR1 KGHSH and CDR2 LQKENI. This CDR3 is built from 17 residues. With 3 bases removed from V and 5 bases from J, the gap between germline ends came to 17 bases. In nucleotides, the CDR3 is TGTGCCAGCTCACCTAACTTAAGAGGGGCCGATAATTCACCCCTCCACTTT. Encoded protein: CASSPNLRGADNSPLHF.

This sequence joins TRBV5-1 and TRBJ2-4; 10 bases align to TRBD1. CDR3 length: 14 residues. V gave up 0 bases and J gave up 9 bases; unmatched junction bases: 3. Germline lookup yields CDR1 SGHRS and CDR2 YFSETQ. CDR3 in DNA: TGCGCCAGCAGCTTGGGGACAGGGGGAGGCATTCAGTACTTC. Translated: CASSLGTGGGIQYF.

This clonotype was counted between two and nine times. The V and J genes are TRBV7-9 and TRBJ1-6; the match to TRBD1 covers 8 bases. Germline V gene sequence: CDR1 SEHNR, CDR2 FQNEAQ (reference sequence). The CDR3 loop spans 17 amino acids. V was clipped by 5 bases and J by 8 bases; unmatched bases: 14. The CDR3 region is CASSERTGKIQYSPLHF. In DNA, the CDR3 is TGTGCCAGCAGCGAGAGGACAGGGAAGATACAATATTCACCCCTCCACTTT.

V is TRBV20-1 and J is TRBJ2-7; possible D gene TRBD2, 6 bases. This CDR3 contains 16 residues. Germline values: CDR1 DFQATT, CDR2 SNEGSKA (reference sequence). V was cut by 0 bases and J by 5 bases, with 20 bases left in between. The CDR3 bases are TGCAGTGCTAGAGATCGGGGAATCGGGAGCGCCCACGAGCAGTACTTC. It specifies CSARDRGIGSAHEQYF.

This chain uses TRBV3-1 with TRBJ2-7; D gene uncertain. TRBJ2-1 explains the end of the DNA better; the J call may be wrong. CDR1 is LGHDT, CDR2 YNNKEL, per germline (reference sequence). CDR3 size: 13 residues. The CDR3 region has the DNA TGTGCCAGCAGCCAAGACCACCTGGATGAGCAGTTCTTC. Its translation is CASSQDHLDEQFF.

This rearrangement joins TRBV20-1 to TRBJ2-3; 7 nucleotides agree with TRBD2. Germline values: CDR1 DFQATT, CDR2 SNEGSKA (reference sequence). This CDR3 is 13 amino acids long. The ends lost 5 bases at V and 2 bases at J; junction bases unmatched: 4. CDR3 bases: TGCAGTGCTCGAGCGGGGAACACAGATACGCAGTATTTT. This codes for CSARAGNTDTQYF.

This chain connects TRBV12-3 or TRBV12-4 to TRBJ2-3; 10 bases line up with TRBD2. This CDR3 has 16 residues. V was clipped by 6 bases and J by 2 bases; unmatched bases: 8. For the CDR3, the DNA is TGTGCCAGCAGCACTCTAGCGGGGGTTCTCACAGATACGCAGTATTTT. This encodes CASSTLAGVLTDTQYF.

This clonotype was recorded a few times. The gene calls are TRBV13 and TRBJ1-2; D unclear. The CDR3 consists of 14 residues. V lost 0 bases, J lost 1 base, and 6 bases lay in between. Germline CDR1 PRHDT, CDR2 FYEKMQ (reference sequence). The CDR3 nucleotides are TGTGCCAGCAGCTTAGGCGGGAATAACTATGGCTACACCTTC. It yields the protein CASSLGGNNYGYTF.

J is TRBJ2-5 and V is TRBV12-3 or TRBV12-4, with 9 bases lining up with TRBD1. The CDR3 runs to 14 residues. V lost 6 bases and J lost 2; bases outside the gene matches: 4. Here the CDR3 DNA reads TGTGCCAGCAGCTATGGGACAGGGCAAGAGACCCAGTACTTC. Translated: CASSYGTGQETQYF.

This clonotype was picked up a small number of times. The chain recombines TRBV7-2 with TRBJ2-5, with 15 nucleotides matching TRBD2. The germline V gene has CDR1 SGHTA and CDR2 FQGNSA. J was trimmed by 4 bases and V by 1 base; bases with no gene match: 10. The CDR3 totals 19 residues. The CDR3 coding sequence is TGTGCCAGCAGCTTAGTTGGGACTAGCGGGAGGATTTTTGGAGAGACCCAGTACTTC. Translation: CASSLVGTSGRIFGETQYF.

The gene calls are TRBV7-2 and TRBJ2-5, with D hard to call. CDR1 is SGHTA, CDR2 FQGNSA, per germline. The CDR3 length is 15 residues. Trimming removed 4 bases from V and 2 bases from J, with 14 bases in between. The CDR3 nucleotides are TGTGCCAGCAGCTCCCCCTTCGGGCAACAAGAGACCCAGTACTTC. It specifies CASSSPFGQQETQYF.

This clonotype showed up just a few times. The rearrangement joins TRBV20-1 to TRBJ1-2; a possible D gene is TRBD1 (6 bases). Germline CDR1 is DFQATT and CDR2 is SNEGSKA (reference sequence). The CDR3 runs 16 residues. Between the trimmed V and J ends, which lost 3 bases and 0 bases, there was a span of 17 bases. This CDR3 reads CSASPSGQPTNYGYTF. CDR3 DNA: TGCAGTGCTAGTCCTTCCGGACAGCCTACTAACTATGGCTACACCTTC.

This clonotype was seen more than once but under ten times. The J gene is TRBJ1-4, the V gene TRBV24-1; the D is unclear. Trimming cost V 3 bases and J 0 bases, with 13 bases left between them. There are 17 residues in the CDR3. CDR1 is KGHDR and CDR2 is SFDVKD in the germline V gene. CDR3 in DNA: TGTGCCACCAGTGATGGAGATTTGGGGTCAACTAATGAAAAACTGTTTTTT. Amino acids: CATSDGDLGSTNEKLFF.